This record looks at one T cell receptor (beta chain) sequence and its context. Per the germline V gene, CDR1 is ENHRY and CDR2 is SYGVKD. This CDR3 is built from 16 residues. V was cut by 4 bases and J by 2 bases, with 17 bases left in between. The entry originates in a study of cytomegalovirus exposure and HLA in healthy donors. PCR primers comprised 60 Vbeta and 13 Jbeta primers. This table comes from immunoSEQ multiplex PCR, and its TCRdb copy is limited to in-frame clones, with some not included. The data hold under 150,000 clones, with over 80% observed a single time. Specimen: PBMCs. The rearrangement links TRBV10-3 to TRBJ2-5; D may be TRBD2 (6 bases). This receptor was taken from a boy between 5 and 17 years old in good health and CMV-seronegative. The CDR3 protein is CAISGGVTSDQETQYF. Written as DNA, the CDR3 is TGTGCCATCAGTGGGGGGGTTACAAGTGATCAAGAGACCCAGTACTTC.